What follows are 24 T cell receptor beta chains derived from one specimen sequenced in a study of T cell responses to AZD1222 COVID-19 vaccine. The protocol was immunoSEQ multiplex PCR, while the TCRdb copy is restricted to in-frame clones and leaves out a portion. The top ten clones hold 0.9% to 1.1% of a sample with 210,000 or so clones, approximately 94% of them seen once. The material sequenced was peripheral blood, taken on day 0 of MenACWY control vaccination. The receptors originated from an adult in good health.

The chain links TRBV5-1 to TRBJ1-2; TRBD1 matches 7 bases. The CDR3 totals 14 residues. Trimming removed 4 bases from V and 4 bases from J; junction bases left unmatched: 7. Germline V gene lookup returns CDR1 SGHRS and CDR2 YFSETQ. The CDR3 DNA reads as TGCGCCAGCAGCCGTGACAGGGAAGGCTATGGCTACACCTTC. Protein: CASSRDREGYGYTF.

Here the CDR3 DNA reads TGTGCCAGCAGCCAAGTTGATCTGGGGGCAACTAATGAAAAACTGTTTTTT. Encoded protein: CASSQVDLGATNEKLFF. The rearrangement joins TRBV4-2 to TRBJ1-4; tentatively, D is TRBD1 (5 bases). This CDR3 comprises 17 residues. Germline V gene sequence: CDR1 LGHNA, CDR2 YNFKEQ. The V end was cut by 1 base, the J end by 0 bases, with 12 bases between.

The rearrangement joins TRBV12-3 or TRBV12-4 to TRBJ2-5; D is ambiguous. This CDR3 comprises 12 residues. Trimming removed 4 bases at V and 6 bases at J, with 9 bases between. The CDR3 bases are TGTGCCAGCAGTTCCCCATCGAAGACCCAGTACTTC. Translated: CASSSPSKTQYF.

The chain combines TRBV5-1 with TRBJ2-1; either TRBD1 or TRBD2 may fit D (6 bases each). CDR1 is SGHRS, CDR2 YFSETQ, per germline. Trimming took off 4 bases at V and 7 bases at J, with 18 bases between the two ends. The CDR3 consists of 15 residues. The CDR3 DNA sequence: TGCGCCAGCAGCCCAAATCTCGGGGGCGCTAATGAGCAGTTCTTC. Amino acids: CASSPNLGGANEQFF. The full variable domain, with the rest looked up from reference TRBV5-1 and TRBJ2-1, is KAGVTQTPRYLIKTRGQQVTLSCSPISGHRSVSWYQQTPGQGLQFLFEYFSETQRNKGNFPGRFSGRQFSNSRSEMNVSTLELGDSALYLCASSPNLGGANEQFFGPGTRLTVL.

This clone has only one observation. The chain is built from TRBV27 and TRBJ1-1; D is ambiguous. Trimming shortened V by 4 bases and J by 4 bases, and 10 bases separated the two germline ends. CDR1 and CDR2 (germline): MNHEY, SMNVEV (reference sequence). The CDR3 totals 13 residues. The CDR3 bases are TGTGCCAGCAGTTCGGGGAGAGGCACTGAAGCTTTCTTT. Protein sequence: CASSSGRGTEAFF.

The chain couples TRBV18 to TRBJ1-1, with no clear D. Germline V gene data show CDR1 as KGHSH and CDR2 as LQKENI. The ends were cut back, 5 bases at V and 0 bases at J, with 7 bases in the middle. This CDR3 is 13 amino acids long. The CDR3 region has the DNA TGTGCCAGCTCAAGGGCTCTGAACACTGAAGCTTTCTTT. Amino acids: CASSRALNTEAFF.

V usage is TRBV5-1 and J usage is TRBJ1-4; D ambiguous. Germline-derived CDR1 and CDR2 are SGHRS and YFSETQ. The CDR3 sequence is 15 residues long. V lost 1 base and J lost 2, with 9 bases in between. DNA for the CDR3: TGCGCCAGCAGCTTGCTCCCCCGGACTAATGAAAAACTGTTTTTT. Translating it yields CASSLLPRTNEKLFF.

V usage is TRBV5-1 and J usage is TRBJ2-6; TRBD1 matches 7 bases. CDR1 is SGHRS and CDR2 is YFSETQ in the germline V gene. The CDR3 sequence is 15 residues long. Unmatched junction bases numbered 4, after V lost 5 bases and J lost 2 bases. The CDR3 nucleotides are TGCGCCAGCAGAAAAACAGGGGCTGGGGCCAACGTCCTGACTTTC. Translated, it gives CASRKTGAGANVLTF.

The chain links TRBV5-4 to TRBJ1-6, with a tentative D call TRBD1 (5 bases). In germline, CDR1 is SGHNT, CDR2 YYREEE (reference sequence). Trimming took off 3 bases at V and 3 bases at J, with 13 bases between the two ends. The CDR3 loop spans 16 amino acids. The CDR3 here is CASSWGSSRYNSPLHF. The DNA of the CDR3 is TGTGCCAGCAGCTGGGGCTCCTCTCGCTATAATTCACCCCTCCACTTT.

A single count supports this clone. The V gene is TRBV12-3 or TRBV12-4, the J gene TRBJ1-5; D gene uncertain. CDR3 length: 12 amino acids. V was clipped by 6 bases and J by 9 bases, with 12 bases between them. In DNA form, the CDR3 reads TGTGCCAGCAGGGCAGGTGGTAGGCCCCAGCATTTT. Its protein is CASRAGGRPQHF.

This clone was counted once. The chain has TRBV27 and TRBJ2-2; D remains ambiguous. This CDR3 has 12 amino acids. Germline V CDR1 and CDR2: MNHEY, SMNVEV (reference sequence). Trimming left V 6 bases short and J 2 bases short, with 4 bases between. The CDR3 is CASRTNTGELFF. The CDR3, as DNA: TGTGCCAGCAGAACAAACACCGGGGAGCTGTTTTTT.

CDR3 residues: CASNEGIYGYTF. In DNA form, the CDR3 reads TGTGCCAGCAACGAGGGAATCTATGGCTACACCTTC. V is TRBV2 and J is TRBJ1-2; D gene unclear. CDR1 is SNHLY and CDR2 is FYNNEI in the germline V gene. CDR3 length equals 12 residues. V dropped 7 bases and J dropped 4 bases, with 10 bases sitting between them.

The J gene is TRBJ1-1, the V gene TRBV7-9; D not certain. Trimming cost V 1 base and J 1 base, with 7 bases left between them. The germline gives CDR1 SEHNR, CDR2 FQNEAQ (reference sequence). CDR3 length: 14 residues. The CDR3 DNA sequence: TGTGCCAGCAGCTTAGAAGCCAGGAACACTGAAGCTTTCTTT. It specifies CASSLEARNTEAFF.

The chain is built from TRBV13 and TRBJ2-2, with TRBD1 matching over 9 bases. J lost 4 bases, V lost 5 bases, and 8 bases had no gene match. Germline V CDR1 and CDR2: PRHDT, FYEKMQ (reference sequence). The CDR3 totals 16 residues. CDR3 nucleotide sequence: TGTGCCAGCAGCCTCGGGACAGGGAGGGCCACCGGGGAGCTGTTTTTT. Its translation is CASSLGTGRATGELFF.

The chain couples TRBV18 to TRBJ1-1; TRBD1 matches 8 bases. CDR1 and CDR2 from the germline V gene are KGHSH and LQKENI. V was clipped by 5 bases and J by 1 base; unmatched bases: 6. This CDR3 is built from 15 residues. The CDR3 DNA reads TGTGCCAGCTCAACCGGGACAGGCACGAACACTGAAGCTTTCTTT. This encodes CASSTGTGTNTEAFF.

The genes are TRBV2 and TRBJ1-4; TRBD1 matches at 10 bases. The CDR3 totals 15 residues. After removal of 6 bases from V and 6 bases from J, the junction contained 7 bases not matched to a gene. Germline V gives CDR1 SNHLY, CDR2 FYNNEI. The CDR3 sequence is CASRFTGTGDEKLFF. CDR3 in DNA: TGTGCCAGCAGATTTACCGGGACAGGGGATGAAAAACTGTTTTTT.

The chain joins TRBV12-3 or TRBV12-4 to TRBJ1-2; 7 positions match TRBD1. With V trimmed by 5 bases and J by 5 bases, 5 bases remained unmatched. The CDR3 has 13 amino acids. The CDR3 region is CASSRGTAYGYTF. The CDR3 region has the DNA TGTGCCAGCAGTCGAGGGACAGCATATGGCTACACCTTC.

This chain joins TRBV9 and TRBJ1-1; 9 bases fit TRBD1. The CDR3 is 16 amino acids. Per the germline V gene, CDR1 is SGDLS and CDR2 is YYNGEE. V shed 2 bases and J 7 bases; nucleotides not matched to a gene: 12. In nucleotides, the CDR3 is TGTGCCAGCAGCGTGGGACAGGGCATGATCAGTAATGAAGCTTTCTTT. It yields the protein CASSVGQGMISNEAFF.

The V gene is TRBV2, the J gene TRBJ1-1; D possibly corresponds to TRBD1 (5 bases). This CDR3 region has 15 residues. Germline V gene data show CDR1 as SNHLY and CDR2 as FYNNEI. The V and J ends lost 2 bases and 0 bases respectively, with 10 bases between them. CDR3 sequence: CASSELGAMNTEAFF. The CDR3 nucleotides are TGTGCCAGCAGTGAACTCGGGGCAATGAACACTGAAGCTTTCTTT.

This clone is a singleton in its sample. The chain couples TRBV2 to TRBJ1-2; a possible D gene is TRBD1 (6 bases). Trimming cost V 9 bases and J 2 bases, with 10 bases left between them. The CDR3 has 12 residues. CDR1 and CDR2 (germline): SNHLY, FYNNEI. The CDR3 here is CARRGGNYGYTF. CDR3 nucleotide sequence: TGTGCCAGAAGGGGGGGAAACTATGGCTACACCTTC.

The chain carries TRBV2 and TRBJ2-2, with unresolved D. The CDR3 is 14 amino acids. The germline V gene encodes CDR1 SNHLY and CDR2 FYNNEI. V shed 6 bases and J shed 4 bases, with 12 bases lying between them. DNA for the CDR3: TGTGCCAGCAGGATGGACCGTGGCACCGGGGAGCTGTTTTTT. Its translation is CASRMDRGTGELFF.

The chain carries TRBV6-5 and TRBJ2-4; possibly TRBD1 for D (5 bases). The CDR3 covers 16 residues. V lost 2 bases, J lost 1 base, and 12 bases lay in between. Germline loops: CDR1 MNHEY, CDR2 SVGAGI. Written as DNA, the CDR3 is TGTGCCAGCAGTTACGGGGCAGGGATTGCCAAAAACATTCAGTACTTC. This gives the protein CASSYGAGIAKNIQYF.

The CDR3 loop reads CASSEWTGRVDTQYF. DNA of the CDR3: TGTGCCAGCAGTGAATGGACAGGGAGGGTGGATACGCAGTATTTT. The V and J genes are TRBV6-1 and TRBJ2-3; tentative D call: TRBD1 (8 bases). CDR1 MNHNS and CDR2 SASEGT come from the germline V gene. Trimming shortened V by 2 bases and J by 6 bases, and 15 bases separated the two germline ends. The length of the CDR3 is 15 residues.

The gene calls are TRBV7-9 and TRBJ1-5, with D unclear. Trimming left V 1 base short and J 6 bases short, with 7 bases between. The CDR3 sequence is 13 residues long. CDR1 is SEHNR, CDR2 FQNEAQ, per germline (reference sequence). CDR3 loop: CASSLGFGQPQHF. For the CDR3, the DNA is TGTGCCAGCAGCTTAGGATTCGGTCAGCCCCAGCATTTT.